This T cell receptor beta chain was captured in a study of pediatric ulcerative colitis. This CDR3 region has 15 residues. CDR1 is SEHNR and CDR2 is FQNEAQ in the germline V gene (reference sequence). Trimming took off 1 base at V and 2 bases at J, with 10 bases between the two ends. Sequencing depth was up to 500,000 reads per sample. Clones were read by immunoSEQ multiplex PCR, and TCRdb kept only the in-frame ones, dropping some. This table holds about 64,000 clones, about three quarters found once. The source of this sequence is a boy aged 5-17 years with moderate ulcerative colitis. The source material was blood. The chain is built from TRBV7-9 and TRBJ2-3; no reliable D call. The CDR3 sequence is CASSLGRLVTDTQYF. CDR3 bases: TGTGCCAGCAGCTTAGGGCGATTGGTCACAGATACGCAGTATTTT.